A single sample gave rise to the 27 T cell receptor beta chains below, sequenced in a study of identical twins. TCRdb reprocessed the 5' RACE reads with MiXCR, giving one entry per CDR3 protein. The data contain 300,000 to 400,000 distinct CDR3 sequences, approximately 13% of them singletons. These sequences were also reported in another study, on yellow fever vaccine responses in identical twins.

The sequencing input was CD8+ T cells sorted from blood. The receptors shown here come from a woman aged 18-29 years in good health.

This rearrangement joins TRBV21-1 to TRBJ1-1. TRBV21-1 is termed a pseudogene. The CDR3 covers 19 residues. As DNA, the CDR3 is TGTGCCAGCAGCAACGGACTCCATTGGGGTGGTAGGAGGATCGCTGAAGCTTTCTTT. Translation gives CASSNGLHWGGRRIAEAFF.

CDR3 sequence: CASSQRSSVNTEAFF. The CDR3, as DNA: TGCGCCAGCAGCCAAAGAAGCTCCGTGAACACTGAAGCTTTCTTT. The J gene is TRBJ1-1, the V gene TRBV4-1; D is undetermined. This CDR3 comprises 15 residues. The germline CDR1 and CDR2 sequences are MGHRA and YSYEKL. V lost 2 bases to trimming and J lost 0 bases, with 10 bases between them.

As to this clonotype: A much larger clone is a single base away; this may be a read error. The genes are TRBV5-1 and TRBJ2-2; 9 bases align to TRBD1. CDR1 is SGHRS, CDR2 YFSETQ, per germline. This CDR3 region has 14 residues. The DNA for the CDR3 is TGCGCCAGCGAGGACAGGGGAAACACCGGGGAGCTGGTTTTT. Its translation is CASEDRGNTGELVF. Full variable domain (rest looked up from reference TRBV5-1 and TRBJ2-2): KAGVTQTPRYLIKTRGQQVTLSCSPISGHRSVSWYQQTPGQGLQFLFEYFSETQRNKGNFPGRFSGRQFSNSRSEMNVSTLELGDSALYLCASEDRGNTGELVFGEGSRLTVL.

The sample holds a few counts of this clonotype. V and J are TRBV20-1 and TRBJ2-2; D is perhaps TRBD1 or TRBD2 (5 bases each). V lost 5 bases and J lost 4, with 17 bases in between. This CDR3 has 15 amino acids. Germline CDR1 reads DFQATT; CDR2 reads SNEGSKA (reference sequence). The CDR3 DNA reads TGCAGTGCTTCTACTTGGGACCCACCCACCGGGGAGCTGTTTTTT. Protein sequence: CSASTWDPPTGELFF.

This clonotype was counted between two and nine times. The CDR3 DNA reads as TGTGCCAGCAGCCCTACCGGACTAGCGGGAAGCTCCTACGAGCAGTACTTC. This encodes CASSPTGLAGSSYEQYF. The rearrangement joins TRBV7-3 to TRBJ2-7, with 12 nucleotides matching TRBD2. Looked up from germline, CDR1 is SGHTA and CDR2 is FQGTGA. V shed 5 bases and J 0 bases; nucleotides not matched to a gene: 8. The CDR3 runs to 17 residues. Using reference TRBV7-3 and TRBJ2-7 for the parts outside the CDR3, the full variable domain is GAGVSQTPSNKVTEKGKYVELRCDPISGHTALYWYRQSLGQGPEFLIYFQGTGAADDSGLPNDRFFAVRPEGSVSTLKIQRTERGDSAVYLCASSPTGLAGSSYEQYFGPGTRLTVT.

This chain connects TRBV11-2 to TRBJ2-7; the match to TRBD2 covers 10 bases. With V trimmed by 6 bases and J by 0 bases, 5 bases remained unmatched. There are 15 residues in the CDR3. From germline, CDR1 is SGHAT and CDR2 FQNNGV. The CDR3 loop is CASRPTSGLSYEQYF. CDR3 nucleotide sequence: TGTGCCAGCAGGCCGACTAGCGGGCTCTCCTACGAGCAGTACTTC. Based on the CDR3 plus reference TRBV11-2 and TRBJ2-7, the full variable domain is EAGVAQSPRYKIIEKRQSVAFWCNPISGHATLYWYQQILGQGPKLLIQFQNNGVVDDSQLPKDRFSAERLKGVDSTLKIQPAKLEDSAVYLCASRPTSGLSYEQYFGPGTRLTVT.

The genes are TRBV14 and TRBJ1-2; D ambiguous. This CDR3 has 14 amino acids. Germline CDR1 and CDR2: SGHDN and FVKESK. The V end was cut by 0 bases, the J end by 0 bases, with 5 bases between. CDR3 DNA: TGTGCCAGCAGCCAAGACAATACTAACTATGGCTACACCTTC. It encodes CASSQDNTNYGYTF.

This clonotype was observed a handful of times. The V gene is TRBV11-2, the J gene TRBJ1-2, with D uncertain. The CDR3 is made up of 11 amino acids. V lost 5 bases to trimming and J lost 5 bases, with 6 bases between them. In germline, CDR1 is SGHAT, CDR2 FQNNGV. CDR3 sequence reads: CASSQSYGYTF. In DNA, the CDR3 is TGTGCCAGCAGCCAATCTTATGGCTACACCTTC.

The chain couples TRBV2 to TRBJ1-1; 9 positions agree with TRBD1. The CDR3 spans 12 residues. Germline-derived CDR1 and CDR2 are SNHLY and FYNNEI. Trimming cost V 4 bases and J 10 bases; bases outside gene matches: 4. This CDR3 reads CASSGDRVSAFF. The CDR3 bases are TGTGCCAGCAGTGGGGACAGGGTTTCAGCTTTCTTT. The full variable domain, in which reference TRBV2 and TRBJ1-1 provide the parts outside the CDR3, is EPEVTQTPSHQVTQMGQEVILRCVPISNHLYFYWYRQILGQKVEFLVSFYNNEISEKSEIFDDQFSVERPDGSNFTLKIRSTKLEDSAMYFCASSGDRVSAFFGQGTRLTVV.

This clonotype was counted only a few times. This chain uses TRBV7-2 with TRBJ1-1; D call uncertain. V was cut by 5 bases and J by 0 bases, with 10 bases left in between. In germline, CDR1 is SGHTA, CDR2 FQGNSA. This CDR3 is built from 14 residues. CDR3 sequence: CASSPMTMNTEAFF. Here the CDR3 DNA reads TGTGCCAGCAGCCCGATGACTATGAACACTGAAGCTTTCTTT.

The V and J genes are TRBV11-1 and TRBJ2-6; D possibly corresponds to TRBD1 (5 bases). Trimming cost V 2 bases and J 2 bases, with 16 bases left between them. The CDR3 loop spans 18 amino acids. The germline V gene encodes CDR1 SGHAT and CDR2 FQDESV (reference sequence). The CDR3 sequence is CASSLSHQGWAGANVLTF. The CDR3 DNA sequence: TGTGCCAGCAGCTTAAGTCACCAGGGTTGGGCTGGGGCCAACGTCCTGACTTTC.

The table lists this clonotype with a few counts. The chain recombines TRBV4-1 with TRBJ1-5; D is undetermined. V dropped 3 bases and J dropped 6 bases, with 9 bases sitting between them. Per the germline V gene, CDR1 is MGHRA and CDR2 is YSYEKL. The CDR3 has 13 amino acids. The CDR3: CASSHTRVQPQHF. CDR3 nucleotide sequence: TGCGCCAGCAGCCACACCCGAGTTCAGCCCCAGCATTTT.

This clonotype was detected a few times. The chain couples TRBV11-2 to TRBJ2-1, with 10 nucleotides matching TRBD2. V dropped 0 bases and J dropped 8; count of bases not matched to a gene: 7. The CDR3 sequence is 16 residues long. Looked up from germline, CDR1 is SGHAT and CDR2 is FQNNGV. DNA of the CDR3: TGTGCCAGCAGCTTAGATCTAGCGGGAGTGTTGTATGAGCAGTTCTTC. Protein: CASSLDLAGVLYEQFF.

V and J are TRBV4-1 and TRBJ1-2; D gene unclear. Germline-derived CDR1 and CDR2 are MGHRA and YSYEKL. V lost 0 bases and J 6 bases, leaving 17 bases between the germline ends. The CDR3 is 16 amino acids. Written as DNA, the CDR3 is TGCGCCAGCAGCCAAGAACCCTCCTACACCGAGGATGGCTACACCTTC. Protein product: CASSQEPSYTEDGYTF.

This clonotype was seen repeatedly, ten times or more. This chain links TRBV7-8 with TRBJ2-7; D uncertain. CDR1 SGHVS and CDR2 FQNEAQ come from the germline V gene. Trimming stripped 1 base from V and 0 bases from J, with 10 bases between. The CDR3 loop spans 15 amino acids. The CDR3 spells CASSLGRYISYEQYF. The CDR3 DNA sequence: TGTGCCAGCAGCTTAGGAAGGTACATCTCCTACGAGCAGTACTTC.

The rearrangement uses TRBV19 and TRBJ2-1; the match to TRBD2 covers 10 bases. The CDR3 runs 14 residues. V shed 7 bases and J 8 bases; nucleotides not matched to a gene: 8. Germline V gives CDR1 LNHDA, CDR2 SQIVND (reference sequence). This CDR3 is CASKLSSGSYEQFF. CDR3 DNA sequence: TGTGCCAGTAAGTTGTCTAGCGGGAGCTATGAGCAGTTCTTC.

The V call is TRBV28, the J call TRBJ1-1, with 8 bases aligning to TRBD1. Germline CDR1 MDHEN, CDR2 SYDVKM. With V trimmed by 5 bases and J by 4 bases, 6 bases remained unmatched. CDR3 length equals 14 residues. CDR3 sequence (DNA): TGTGCCAGCAGTCCGGACAGGGTGGGCACTGAAGCTTTCTTT. Protein sequence: CASSPDRVGTEAFF.

This clonotype was counted only a few times. This sequence joins TRBV13 and TRBJ2-7; D unclear. From germline, CDR1 is PRHDT and CDR2 FYEKMQ (reference sequence). The CDR3 is made up of 14 amino acids. Trimming shortened V by 0 bases and J by 5 bases, and 11 bases separated the two germline ends. The CDR3 loop is CASSLGGSSHEQYV. The CDR3 bases are TGTGCCAGCAGCTTAGGTGGTTCTTCCCACGAGCAGTACGTC.

This rearrangement joins TRBV12-3 or TRBV12-4 to TRBJ2-7; 7 bases are a match to TRBD2. CDR3 size: 12 residues. J was trimmed by 0 bases and V by 10 bases; bases with no gene match: 3. The CDR3 loop is CANGTNSYEQYF. CDR3 bases: TGTGCCAACGGGACTAACTCCTACGAGCAGTACTTC.

This clonotype showed up many times. The genes are TRBV9 and TRBJ2-5; 11 bases are shared with TRBD2. The trim removed 3 bases at V and 4 bases at J, leaving 8 bases unmatched. The CDR3 is 16 residues long. CDR1 SGDLS and CDR2 YYNGEE come from the germline V gene. DNA for the CDR3: TGTGCCAGCAGCGCTATACTAGCGGGAGCTGGAGAGACCCAGTACTTC. It specifies CASSAILAGAGETQYF.

The chain joins TRBV20-1 to TRBJ2-2, with TRBD2 matching 10 bases. The V gene's germline CDR1 is DFQATT and CDR2 SNEGSKA (reference sequence). CDR3 length: 15 residues. Trimming cost V 3 bases and J 6 bases; bases outside gene matches: 7. The CDR3 DNA follows: TGCAGTGCTAGTGGGGCTAGCGGGGGCGCCGGGGAGCTGTTTTTT. Residues: CSASGASGGAGELFF.

This clonotype was seen a few times. The chain recombines TRBV4-2 with TRBJ2-2; TRBD2 agrees at 12 bases. The V segment lost 0 bases and the J segment 3 bases; nucleotides outside the gene matches: 2. Per the germline V gene, CDR1 is LGHNA and CDR2 is YNFKEQ. The CDR3 runs 17 residues. CDR3 DNA sequence: TGTGCCAGCAGCCAAGAGCTAGCGGGGGGGTACACCGGGGAGCTGTTTTTT. The encoded protein is CASSQELAGGYTGELFF.

The chain combines TRBV14 with TRBJ2-7; 11 nucleotides agree with TRBD2. J lost 1 base, V lost 0 bases, and 2 bases had no gene match. The germline CDR1 and CDR2 sequences are SGHDN and FVKESK. CDR3 length: 16 amino acids. The CDR3 reads CASSQDPSGRSYEQYF. CDR3 DNA sequence: TGTGCCAGCAGCCAAGACCCTAGCGGGAGGTCCTACGAGCAGTACTTC.

This chain uses TRBV5-4 with TRBJ2-3, with TRBD2 identical over 8 bases. Per the germline V gene, CDR1 is SGHNT and CDR2 is YYREEE (reference sequence). This CDR3 is 16 amino acids long. V dropped 0 bases and J dropped 1; count of bases not matched to a gene: 4. The CDR3 here is CASSLERREGTDTQYF. The CDR3 nucleotides are TGTGCCAGCAGCTTGGAGCGGCGGGAGGGCACAGATACGCAGTATTTT.

This clonotype was observed many times. The chain links TRBV29-1 to TRBJ2-2, with 7 nucleotides matching TRBD1. The ends lost 6 bases at V and 0 bases at J; junction bases unmatched: 10. This CDR3 is built from 16 residues. Germline CDR1 reads SQVTM; CDR2 reads ANQGSEA. This chain's CDR3 is CSVQSGTETNTGELFF. CDR3 coding DNA: TGCAGCGTCCAATCTGGGACAGAGACGAACACCGGGGAGCTGTTTTTT.

The V call is TRBV7-7, the J call TRBJ2-2; D ambiguous. Trimming removed 1 base at V and 0 bases at J, with 9 bases between. This CDR3 contains 16 residues. CDR1 and CDR2 (germline): SSHAT, FNYEAQ (reference sequence). CDR3 bases: TGTGCCAGCAGCTTAGAGTGGACCACGAACACCGGGGAGCTGTTTTTT. Amino acid sequence: CASSLEWTTNTGELFF. Using reference TRBV7-7 and TRBJ2-2 for the parts outside the CDR3, the full variable domain is GAGVSQSPRYKVTKRGQDVTLRCDPISSHATLYWYQQALGQGPEFLTYFNYEAQPDKSGLPSDRFSAERPEGSISTLTIQRTEQRDSAMYRCASSLEWTTNTGELFFGEGSRLTVL.

The gene calls are TRBV20-1 and TRBJ2-5; the D gene could be TRBD1 or TRBD2 (5 bases each). This CDR3 has 12 residues. Germline V gene lookup returns CDR1 DFQATT and CDR2 SNEGSKA (reference sequence). V shed 6 bases and J shed 0 bases, with 8 bases lying between them. CDR3 region: CSATGHQETQYF. Here the CDR3 DNA reads TGCAGTGCCACGGGACACCAAGAGACCCAGTACTTC.